These T cell receptor beta chains were read from a single sample in a study of cytomegalovirus exposure and HLA in healthy donors. TCRdb keeps only in-frame clones here, not all; method: immunoSEQ multiplex PCR. The table shows approximately 100,000 clones, with 74% occurring only once. What was sequenced was PBMCs. The receptors were gathered from a man over 45 in good health and CMV-seropositive. The CDR3 runs from the conserved cysteine through the conserved F or W. A D gene is named only where the DNA matches it firmly. The size entry is marked missing in some rows and otherwise reads once, few, many or a size class.

J	V	D	size	CDR3	DNA
TRBJ2-7	TRBV5-1	.	few	CASSFDSYEQYF	TGCGCCAGCAGTTTCGACAGCTACGAGCAGTACTTC
TRBJ1-1	TRBV19	.	.	CASSIGGWNTEAFF	TGTGCCAGTAGTATAGGGGGCTGGAACACTGAAGCTTTCTTT
TRBJ2-1	TRBV9	.	.	CASSPTPAEGGEQFF	TGTGCCAGCAGCCCTACTCCCGCTGAGGGGGGGGAGCAGTTCTTC
TRBJ1-3	TRBV27	TRBD1	.	CASSTHRGSGNTIYF	TGTGCCAGCAGTACTCACAGGGGCTCTGGAAACACCATATATTTT
TRBJ2-7	TRBV5-1	TRBD2	.	CASRFGTSGSYEQYF	TGCGCCAGCAGATTCGGGACTAGCGGCTCCTACGAGCAGTACTTC
TRBJ1-2	TRBV2	.	.	CASGRANYGYTF	TGTGCCAGCGGGCGGGCTAACTATGGCTACACCTTC
TRBJ2-1	TRBV5-4	.	.	CASSPGVDEQFF	TGTGCCAGCAGCCCAGGGGTCGATGAGCAGTTCTTC
TRBJ2-1	TRBV5-1	TRBD1	.	CASSLAGTGGWGEQFF	TGCGCCAGCAGCTTGGCCGGGACAGGGGGCTGGGGTGAGCAGTTCTTC
TRBJ2-3	TRBV5-1	.	.	CASSLGTSSQDTQYF	TGCGCCAGCAGCTTGGGAACCTCTTCACAGGATACGCAGTATTTT
TRBJ1-2	TRBV11-2	TRBD1	.	CASSSLGQGYGYTF	TGTGCCAGCAGTTCCCTCGGACAGGGCTACGGCTACACCTTC
TRBJ2-7	TRBV2	TRBD2	.	CASSEPSGTPQIRNF	TGTGCCAGCAGTGAACCTAGCGGGACACCTCAGATACGGAACTTC
TRBJ2-1	TRBV7-8	TRBD2	.	CASSLAPRGSGRVGNEQFF	TGTGCCAGCAGCTTAGCGCCTCGAGGGAGCGGGAGGGTGGGCAATGAGCAGTTCTTC
TRBJ1-2	TRBV28	.	.	CASSPWSASGWSGGYTF	TGTGCCAGCAGTCCCTGGTCGGCTTCTGGATGGTCGGGGGGCTACACCTTC
TRBJ2-2	TRBV7-2	.	.	CASSLTINTGELFF	TGTGCCAGCAGCTTAACAATAAACACCGGGGAGCTGTTTTTT
TRBJ1-1	TRBV27	.	.	CASSLKGRGSNTEAFF	TGTGCCAGCAGTTTAAAAGGGCGGGGCTCGAACACTGAAGCTTTCTTT
TRBJ1-2	TRBV5-1	TRBD1	.	CASSPGQGDHYGYTF	TGCGCCAGCAGCCCCGGACAGGGCGATCACTATGGCTACACCTTC
TRBJ1-4	TRBV5-6	.	.	CASSLARRTKGKKLFF	TGTGCCAGCAGCTTGGCCAGAAGGACTAAGGGTAAAAAACTGTTTTTT
TRBJ2-5	TRBV5-1	.	few	CASSLYVPKEGTQYF	TGCGCCAGCAGCTTGTACGTGCCGAAAGAGGGGACCCAGTACTTC
TRBJ1-5	TRBV4-1	TRBD1	once	CASSRWDSQNQPQHF	TGCGCCAGCAGCCGATGGGACAGCCAAAATCAGCCCCAGCATTTT
TRBJ2-7	TRBV14	TRBD1	.	CASSQTGGNEQYF	TGTGCCAGCAGCCAAACAGGGGGCAACGAGCAGTACTTC
TRBJ2-5	TRBV15	.	.	CATSREPSRRGKETQYF	TGTGCCACCAGCAGAGAACCATCGAGGAGGGGAAAAGAGACCCAGTACTTC
TRBJ2-5	TRBV6-5	TRBD2	.	CASSYTSGSLETQYF	TGTGCCAGCAGTTACACTAGCGGGAGTCTCGAGACCCAGTACTTC
TRBJ2-3	TRBV4-2	TRBD2	.	CASSQAAVGRAVGADTQYF	TGTGCCAGCAGCCAAGCTGCGGTCGGGAGGGCCGTCGGGGCAGATACGCAGTATTTT
TRBJ1-4	TRBV19	TRBD1	.	CASSITTGATNEKLFF	TGTGCCAGTAGTATCACCACAGGGGCAACTAATGAAAAACTGTTTTTT
TRBJ2-7	TRBV9	TRBD2	few	CASSLNPGTSVPEQYF	TGTGCCAGCAGCTTAAACCCCGGGACTAGCGTCCCTGAGCAGTACTTC
TRBJ1-3	TRBV10-3	.	.	CAIQLTENTIYF	TGTGCCATCCAACTGACAGAAAACACCATATATTTT
TRBJ1-5	TRBV5-8	.	.	CASSPPGAYNQPQHF	TGTGCCAGCAGCCCACCTGGGGCCTACAATCAGCCCCAGCATTTT
TRBJ2-7	TRBV4-1	TRBD1	.	CASSLPGTGYEQYF	TGCGCCAGCAGCCTCCCTGGGACAGGTTACGAGCAGTACTTC
TRBJ2-5	TRBV7-7	.	.	CASSHRDGSLAETQYF	TGTGCCAGCAGCCATCGCGACGGGAGTCTCGCAGAGACCCAGTACTTC
TRBJ1-2	TRBV7-9	TRBD1	few	CASSSVVGQGDYGYTF	TGTGCCAGCAGCTCGGTCGTGGGACAGGGGGACTATGGCTACACCTTC
TRBJ1-3	TRBV9	.	.	CASSVVAEAGNTIYF	TGTGCCAGCAGCGTAGTTGCAGAGGCAGGAAACACCATATATTTT
TRBJ2-7	TRBV10-2	TRBD2	.	CASSGGLAPHEQYF	TGCGCCAGCAGCGGGGGACTAGCGCCACACGAGCAGTACTTC
TRBJ2-3	TRBV6-1	TRBD1	.	CASNSGQWDTDTQYF	TGTGCCAGCAACTCGGGACAGTGGGACACGGATACGCAGTATTTT
TRBJ1-4	TRBV6-5	.	few	CASSQAKGGKVFF	TGTGCCAGCAGTCAGGCGAAGGGGGGGAAGGTGTTTTTT
TRBJ1-5	TRBV27	TRBD1	.	CASSPMGQSDQPQHF	TGTGCCAGCAGTCCAATGGGACAGTCAGATCAGCCCCAGCATTTT
TRBJ2-1	TRBV12-5	TRBD1	.	CASGLGRGTGGNEQFF	TGTGCTAGTGGTTTGGGAAGAGGGACAGGAGGAAATGAGCAGTTCTTC
TRBJ1-2	TRBV27	.	.	CASSSSTLAGGGYTF	TGTGCCAGCAGTTCATCGACCTTGGCAGGAGGGGGCTACACCTTC
TRBJ1-2	TRBV19	TRBD1	.	CASTSDRASSGYTF	TGTGCCAGTACCAGTGACAGGGCGTCGTCTGGCTACACCTTC
TRBJ1-1	TRBV10-1	TRBD1	.	CASSDPGQGTLKNTEAFF	TGCGCCAGCAGTGACCCGGGACAGGGGACCCTCAAGAACACTGAAGCTTTCTTT
TRBJ2-7	TRBV2	TRBD1	few	CASSGDSVYEQYF	TGTGCCAGCAGTGGGGACAGTGTGTACGAGCAGTACTTC
TRBJ2-5	TRBV10-3	.	.	CAISGGTKPRETQYF	TGTGCCATCAGTGGAGGTACTAAGCCTAGGGAGACCCAGTACTTC
TRBJ1-6	TRBV5-6	.	.	CASSLGGNRDYNSPLHF	TGTGCCAGCAGCTTGGGGGGGAACAGGGACTATAATTCACCCCTCCACTTT
TRBJ2-7	TRBV5-1	TRBD2	.	CASSPLAGDPSYEQYF	TGCGCCAGCAGCCCACTAGCGGGGGACCCCTCCTACGAGCAGTACTTC
TRBJ2-1	TRBV19	TRBD2	.	CARPTSGNLPLVYNEQFF	TGTGCCAGACCCACTAGCGGGAATCTTCCTTTGGTCTACAATGAGCAGTTCTTC
TRBJ1-1	TRBV9	.	few	CASSVGPRVNTEAFF	TGTGCCAGCAGCGTAGGCCCCAGGGTGAACACTGAAGCTTTCTTT
TRBJ1-2	TRBV5-1	.	.	CASSMGANYGYTF	TGCGCCAGCAGCATGGGGGCAAACTATGGCTACACCTTC